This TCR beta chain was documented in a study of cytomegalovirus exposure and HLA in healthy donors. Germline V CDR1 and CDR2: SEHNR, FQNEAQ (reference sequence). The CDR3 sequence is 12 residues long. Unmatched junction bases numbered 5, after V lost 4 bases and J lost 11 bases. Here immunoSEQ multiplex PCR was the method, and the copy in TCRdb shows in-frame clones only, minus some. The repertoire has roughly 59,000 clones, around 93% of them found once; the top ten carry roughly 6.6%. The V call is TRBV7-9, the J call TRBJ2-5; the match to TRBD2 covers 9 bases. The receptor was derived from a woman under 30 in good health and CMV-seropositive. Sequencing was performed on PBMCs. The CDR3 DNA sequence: TGTGCCAGCAGCTCCATAGCGGGGGAGCAGTACTTC. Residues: CASSSIAGEQYF.